The present T cell receptor beta chain was sequenced within a study of immune evolution from preneoplasia to lung adenocarcinoma. Study-wide points: T cell clonality was higher in KRAS-mutant than EGFR-mutant or wild-type nodules. Normal lung had highest clonality; later lesions appeared denser, more diverse. Top clone share appeared to fall from AAH through AIS, MIA, adenocarcinoma.

Looked up from germline, CDR1 is LNHDA and CDR2 is SQIVND (reference sequence). With 4 bases removed from V and 4 bases from J, the gap between germline ends came to 19 bases. The CDR3 runs 16 residues. Method: immunoSEQ multiplex PCR; TCRdb's copy keeps in-frame clones and lacks some. The sample includes 10,000 to 13,000 clones, approximately 85% seen only once; the top ten take more than 3%. Resections took place in Japan or China from the mid-2010s to the late 2010s. In regard to this clone: Its antigen is undetermined.

Sequencing input: FFPE minimally invasive lung adenocarcinoma tissue. The sequence derives from a person aged 70 to 79 with lung adenocarcinoma. The V call is TRBV19, the J call TRBJ2-5, with D perhaps given as TRBD1 or TRBD2 (6 bases each). CDR3 loop: CASSRGRTAGGETQYF. The CDR3 region has the DNA TGTGCCAGTAGTAGGGGAAGGACAGCCGGGGGAGAGACCCAGTACTTC.